One sample yielded the 29 T cell receptor beta chains listed below, sequenced in a study of shared clonotypes between healthy human individuals (TCRdb year 2020). Libraries were built with the immunoSEQ multiplex PCR assay. TCRdb provides this immuneACCESS table in a form limited to in-frame rearrangements. Some clones are lacking; in checked studies, under half of them reflect an unresolved V gene, and why the rest are absent is not known. The sample includes around 440,000 clones, with approximately 80% observed a single time. In total, the top ten clones hold 9.5% to 15% of the sample. The sequencing input was PBMCs. These receptors originate from a woman between 40 and 55 years old in good health. Some clones in this sample may be carry-over from other donors' samples.

This chain connects TRBV11-2 to TRBJ2-7; no firm D call. The CDR3 loop spans 13 amino acids. In germline, CDR1 is SGHAT, CDR2 FQNNGV. Trimming shortened V by 2 bases and J by 7 bases, and 12 bases separated the two germline ends. This CDR3 reads CASSLPSNPEQYF. DNA for the CDR3: TGTGCCAGCAGCTTACCCTCGAACCCGGAGCAGTACTTC.

The chain employs TRBV7-2 and TRBJ1-1; 7 bases align to TRBD1. Per the germline V gene, CDR1 is SGHTA and CDR2 is FQGNSA. J was trimmed by 1 base and V by 0 bases; bases with no gene match: 8. The CDR3 extends over 17 amino acids. Here the CDR3 DNA reads TGTGCCAGCAGCTTAGCGGTTGACAGGGTAACGAACACTGAAGCTTTCTTT. Amino acid sequence: CASSLAVDRVTNTEAFF.

Comments on this clone: Other DNA sequences of this sample code for an identical CDR3. CDR3: CAWYRALNTEAFF. CDR3 bases: TGTGCCTGGTATCGGGCCCTGAACACTGAAGCTTTCTTT. The genes are TRBV30 and TRBJ1-1; D gene unclear. The CDR3 consists of 13 residues. Germline CDR1 and CDR2: GTSNPN and SVGIG (reference sequence). V dropped 5 bases and J dropped 0 bases, with 10 bases sitting between them.

The chain links TRBV5-1 to TRBJ2-1; TRBD1 matches at 7 bases. Unmatched junction bases numbered 9, after V lost 4 bases and J lost 8 bases. CDR1 and CDR2 (germline): SGHRS, YFSETQ. The CDR3 has 14 residues. The CDR3 DNA reads TGCGCCAGCAGCCCGGGACAGTCTCTCGATGAGCAGTTCTTC. The encoded protein is CASSPGQSLDEQFF.

In this sample, this clone turned up once. V is TRBV5-1 and J is TRBJ2-7, with TRBD2 identical over 7 bases. The germline CDR1 and CDR2 sequences are SGHRS and YFSETQ. The CDR3 sequence is 15 residues long. After removal of 0 bases from V and 5 bases from J, the junction contained 8 bases not matched to a gene. CDR3 DNA sequence: TGCGCCAGCAGCTTGGTCCGCGGGGACTACGACGAGCAGTACTTC. Amino acids: CASSLVRGDYDEQYF.

This rearrangement joins TRBV28 to TRBJ2-2, with D possibly being TRBD1 (5 bases). Germline V gives CDR1 MDHEN, CDR2 SYDVKM. V was cut by 7 bases and J by 10 bases, with 19 bases left in between. CDR3 size: 14 residues. The CDR3 nucleotides read TGTGCCAGCATCCAAGGCGCAAGGGGTAAGGAGCTGTTTTTT. Residues: CASIQGARGKELFF.

This clone was found once. V is TRBV27 and J is TRBJ1-2; D is perhaps TRBD1 (5 bases). Germline lookup yields CDR1 MNHEY and CDR2 SMNVEV (reference sequence). CDR3 length: 13 residues. The V end lost 8 bases, the J end lost 3 bases, and 13 bases lay between the germline ends. In DNA, the CDR3 is TGTGCCAGCGGTCGACCAGGGTACTATGGCTACACCTTC. This encodes CASGRPGYYGYTF.

The chain joins TRBV18 to TRBJ2-1, with 7 bases that match TRBD2. The CDR3 loop spans 15 amino acids. The V segment lost 3 bases and the J segment 3 bases; nucleotides outside the gene matches: 5. Per germline, CDR1 KGHSH and CDR2 LQKENI. CDR3 nucleotide sequence: TGTGCCAGCTCACCTTGGGGAGGGGTCTACAATGAGCAGTTCTTC. It translates to CASSPWGGVYNEQFF.

This chain links TRBV4-1 with TRBJ2-7; no clear D gene. The CDR3 loop spans 15 amino acids. Trimming shortened V by 0 bases and J by 1 base, and 10 bases separated the two germline ends. Germline V gives CDR1 MGHRA, CDR2 YSYEKL. CDR3 DNA: TGCGCCAGCAGCCAAGAGTGGCTCCCTTCCTACGAGCAGTACTTC. As protein: CASSQEWLPSYEQYF.

CDR3 bases: TGTGCCAGCAGCTTGAGCGGGAGGGCCCTCCGCGAGCAGTACTTC. Translation gives CASSLSGRALREQYF. V and J are TRBV28 and TRBJ2-7; 10 positions agree with TRBD2. CDR1 is MDHEN and CDR2 is SYDVKM in the germline V gene. The ends lost 6 bases at V and 6 bases at J; junction bases unmatched: 11. The CDR3 runs 15 residues.

V usage is TRBV7-8 and J usage is TRBJ1-3; 7 bases match TRBD1. The trim removed 2 bases at V and 2 bases at J, leaving 6 bases unmatched. The CDR3 is 16 amino acids. CDR1 is SGHVS and CDR2 is FQNEAQ in the germline V gene. The CDR3 region has the DNA TGTGCCAGCAGCTTATACCCGACAGGGACTGGAAACACCATATATTTT. Residues: CASSLYPTGTGNTIYF.

The chain links TRBV30 to TRBJ1-4; 11 nucleotides match TRBD1. The CDR3 totals 18 residues. V shed 1 base and J 3 bases; nucleotides not matched to a gene: 10. Germline CDR1 GTSNPN, CDR2 SVGIG (reference sequence). CDR3 in DNA: TGTGCCTGGAGTGCGGACAGGGGGCTAGCGGCGGCTAATGAAAAACTGTTTTTT. It yields the protein CAWSADRGLAAANEKLFF.

The V and J genes are TRBV7-2 and TRBJ1-1; 10 bases are a match to TRBD1. The CDR3 sequence is 15 residues long. Trimming took 0 bases from V and 7 from J; bases not matched to a gene: 5. Germline V CDR1 and CDR2: SGHTA, FQGNSA. CDR3 DNA sequence: TGTGCCAGCAGCTTAGCCCCGACAGGGGGCATTGAAGCTTTCTTT. Translating gives CASSLAPTGGIEAFF. The variable domain in full, completed from reference TRBV7-2 and TRBJ1-1, reads GAGVSQSPSNKVTEKGKDVELRCDPISGHTALYWYRQSLGQGLEFLIYFQGNSAPDKSGLPSDRFSAERTGGSVSTLTIQRTQQEDSAVYLCASSLAPTGGIEAFFGQGTRLTVV.

This clone has at least ten counts. V usage is TRBV6-1 and J usage is TRBJ2-6; D possibly corresponds to TRBD2 (6 bases). V lost 6 bases, J lost 2 bases, and 11 bases lay in between. Germline V gives CDR1 MNHNS, CDR2 SASEGT. This CDR3 has 15 amino acids. The CDR3 loop reads CASSSGGAGANVLTF. DNA of the CDR3: TGTGCCAGCAGCTCAGGCGGGGCTGGGGCCAACGTCCTGACTTTC.

The V and J genes are TRBV29-1 and TRBJ1-5; TRBD1 matches at 7 bases. CDR3 size: 16 residues. Germline V gene sequence: CDR1 SQVTM, CDR2 ANQGSEA. The V gene end was trimmed by 4 bases and the J gene end by 3 bases; junction bases not matched to a gene: 12. The CDR3 loop is CSVAEPDRLVNQPQHF. CDR3 DNA: TGCAGCGTTGCCGAACCGGACAGGCTGGTCAATCAGCCCCAGCATTTT.

V and J are TRBV7-8 and TRBJ2-6; D is unresolved. V shed 1 base and J shed 2 bases, with 6 bases lying between them. CDR3 length: 15 residues. The germline V gene encodes CDR1 SGHVS and CDR2 FQNEAQ. For the CDR3, the DNA is TGTGCCAGCAGCTTAGTCCCCCCTGGGGCCAACGTCCTGACTTTC. This gives the protein CASSLVPPGANVLTF.

On this clone: A read error is the likely source, as a far larger clone sits one nucleotide away. The V and J genes are TRBV10-2 and TRBJ1-5; 9 bases map to TRBD1. The CDR3 loop spans 12 amino acids. The V and J ends lost 6 bases and 6 bases, in that order; junction bases with no gene match: 0. Per the germline V gene, CDR1 is WSHSY and CDR2 is SAAADI. Here the CDR3 reads CASRDRGQPQHF. For the CDR3, the DNA is TGCGCCAGCAGGGACAGGGGTCAGCCCCAGCATTTT.

The chain couples TRBV7-9 to TRBJ1-1, with TRBD1 as a possible D gene (5 bases). Germline loops: CDR1 SEHNR, CDR2 FQNEAQ (reference sequence). V lost 7 bases, J lost 4 bases, and 13 bases lay in between. The CDR3 is 13 amino acids. The DNA of the CDR3 is TGTGCCAGCATCTCGGGACGGTTCACTGAAGCTTTCTTT. Protein product: CASISGRFTEAFF. The whole variable domain, filled in from reference TRBV7-9 and TRBJ1-1, reads DTGVSQNPRHKITKRGQNVTFRCDPISEHNRLYWYRQTLGQGPEFLTYFQNEAQLEKSRLLSDRFSAERPKGSFSTLEIQRTEQGDSAMYLCASISGRFTEAFFGQGTRLTVV.

The count of this clone is one. The chain joins TRBV20-1 to TRBJ2-7; D is perhaps TRBD2 (6 bases). Germline V gene lookup returns CDR1 DFQATT and CDR2 SNEGSKA (reference sequence). This CDR3 has 11 amino acids. The V end was cut by 6 bases, the J end by 4 bases, with 10 bases between. CDR3 amino acids: CSAGGVYEQYF. CDR3 in DNA: TGCAGTGCGGGGGGTGTTTACGAGCAGTACTTC.

This chain connects TRBV5-5 to TRBJ2-2; 7 nucleotides agree with TRBD1. The CDR3 length is 16 residues. Unmatched junction bases numbered 8, after V lost 3 bases and J lost 3 bases. Germline lookup yields CDR1 SGHKS and CDR2 YYEKEE (reference sequence). The CDR3 protein is CASSSRQGWDTGELFF. CDR3 nucleotide sequence: TGTGCCAGCAGCTCAAGACAGGGCTGGGACACCGGGGAGCTGTTTTTT.

For this clone: At the DNA level, this CDR3 is encoded by other sequences in the same sample as well. The chain uses TRBV27 and TRBJ2-2, with TRBD1 identical over 12 bases. The CDR3 loop spans 15 amino acids. CDR1 and CDR2 from the germline V gene are MNHEY and SMNVEV (reference sequence). With 6 bases clipped from V and 6 bases from J, the junction kept 5 bases outside the gene matches. The CDR3 region has the DNA TGTGCCAGCAGCCGGGACAGGGGGCGGTCCGGGGAGCTGTTTTTT. Translated: CASSRDRGRSGELFF.

This chain links TRBV14 with TRBJ2-1, with 10 nucleotides matching TRBD2. Looked up from germline, CDR1 is SGHDN and CDR2 is FVKESK. The CDR3 has 15 amino acids. V was clipped by 3 bases and J by 9 bases; unmatched bases: 8. CDR3 in DNA: TGTGCCAGCAGCCAGGGAGCGGGAGGGCCGGTTGAGCAGTTCTTC. It specifies CASSQGAGGPVEQFF. Full variable domain (remainder filled in from reference TRBV14 and TRBJ2-1): EAGVTQFPSHSVIEKGQTVTLRCDPISGHDNLYWYRRVMGKEIKFLLHFVKESKQDESGMPNNRFLAERTGGTYSTLKVQPAELEDSGVYFCASSQGAGGPVEQFFGPGTRLTVL.

The rearrangement uses TRBV2 and TRBJ2-3, with a possible D match to TRBD2 (6 bases). Deletions cut 7 bases from V and 1 base from J, with 12 bases between. Germline V gives CDR1 SNHLY, CDR2 FYNNEI. This CDR3 region has 14 residues. The CDR3 sequence: CASTRDLGTDTQYF. The CDR3 region has the DNA TGTGCCAGCACCCGGGACTTGGGCACAGATACGCAGTATTTT.

This clone has just one count. The rearrangement uses TRBV15 and TRBJ2-1; 11 nucleotides agree with TRBD2. Germline CDR1 and CDR2: LNHNV and YYDKDF (reference sequence). There are 17 residues in the CDR3. J gave up 8 bases and V 3 bases, and 12 bases lay outside the gene matches. CDR3 bases: TGTGCCACCAGCAGCCTCCCGAGTAGCGGGAGGGCCCATGAGCAGTTCTTC. It specifies CATSSLPSSGRAHEQFF.

Concerning this clone: With only one base between it and a far larger clone, this is likely a read error. The chain couples TRBV30 to TRBJ1-3; a weak D match, TRBD1 (6 bases). The CDR3 totals 11 residues. CDR1 is GTSNPN, CDR2 SVGIG, per germline (reference sequence). CDR3 sequence: CATGNTGELLF. DNA for the CDR3: TGTGCCACAGGGAACACCGGGGAGCTGCTTTTT.

This clone came up once. It may be a read error: a sequence one base away is much more abundant. The sample holds other DNA sequences that translate to the same CDR3. The V and J genes are TRBV7-2 and TRBJ2-3, with 7 bases fitting TRBD1. This CDR3 is 14 amino acids long. Germline CDR1 is SGHTA and CDR2 is FQGNSA. CDR3 coding DNA: TGTGCTAGCAGCTTAAGGACAGGTTCAGATACGCAGTATTTT. It is translated as CASSLRTGSDTQYF.

Turning to this clone: This may come from a read error, since a much larger clone is one base off. The chain recombines TRBV7-2 with TRBJ2-7, with unresolved D. The V and J ends lost 5 bases and 4 bases respectively, with 6 bases between them. In germline, CDR1 is SGHTA, CDR2 FQGNSA. The CDR3 loop spans 11 amino acids. The CDR3 bases are TGTGCCAGCAGCGACCGGTACGAGCAGTACTTC. It is translated as CASSDRYEQYF.

The chain carries TRBV5-1 and TRBJ2-3, with 8 bases identical to TRBD2. CDR3 length: 15 amino acids. Germline CDR1 SGHRS, CDR2 YFSETQ. J was trimmed by 7 bases and V by 0 bases; bases with no gene match: 7. The CDR3 nucleotides are TGCGCCAGCAGCTTGGTGTCGGGAGGGCCAAATACGCAGTATTTT. Its translation is CASSLVSGGPNTQYF.

CDR3 nucleotides: TGCGCCAGCAGACCGACCCAAGCGGGTACAGATACGCAGTATTTT. This sequence encodes CASRPTQAGTDTQYF. The J gene is TRBJ2-3, the V gene TRBV10-2; perhaps TRBD2 as D (6 bases). Trimming pared 6 bases from V and 3 bases from J, leaving 16 bases between. The CDR3 sequence is 15 residues long. Per the germline V gene, CDR1 is WSHSY and CDR2 is SAAADI.